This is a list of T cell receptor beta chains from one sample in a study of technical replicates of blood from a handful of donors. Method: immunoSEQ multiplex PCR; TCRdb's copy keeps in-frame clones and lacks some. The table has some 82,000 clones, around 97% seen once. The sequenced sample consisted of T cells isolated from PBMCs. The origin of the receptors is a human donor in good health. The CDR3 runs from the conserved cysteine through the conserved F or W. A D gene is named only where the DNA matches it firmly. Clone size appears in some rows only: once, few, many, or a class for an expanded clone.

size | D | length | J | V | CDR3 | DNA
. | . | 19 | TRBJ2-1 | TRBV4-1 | CASAPWGRETQGVYNEQFF | TGCGCCAGCGCGCCCTGGGGGCGGGAGACCCAAGGGGTCTACAATGAGCAGTTCTTC
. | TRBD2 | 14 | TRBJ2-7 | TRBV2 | CASRTSGGSNEQYF | TGTGCCAGCAGGACTAGCGGGGGGTCAAACGAGCAGTACTTC
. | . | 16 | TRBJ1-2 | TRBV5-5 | CASSTRGLTGNYGYTF | TGTGCCAGCAGCACCAGGGGACTAACAGGAAACTATGGCTACACCTTC
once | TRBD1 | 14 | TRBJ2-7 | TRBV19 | CASSPGTGSYEQYF | TGTGCCAGTAGTCCTGGGACAGGGTCCTACGAGCAGTACTTC
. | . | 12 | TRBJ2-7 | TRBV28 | CASRGSSYEQYF | TGTGCCAGTAGAGGAAGCTCCTACGAGCAGTACTTC
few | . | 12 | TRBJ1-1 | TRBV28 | CASSDSRPEAFF | TGTGCCAGCAGCGACAGCAGGCCTGAAGCTTTCTTT
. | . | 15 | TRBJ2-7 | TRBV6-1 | CASSAGSGDGYEQYF | TGTGCCAGCAGTGCTGGGTCGGGGGACGGGTACGAGCAGTACTTC
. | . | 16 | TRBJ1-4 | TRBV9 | CASSPSIAATNEKLFF | TGTGCCAGCAGCCCCTCGATTGCAGCAACTAATGAAAAACTGTTTTTT
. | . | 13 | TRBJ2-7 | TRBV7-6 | CASSLNRVEEQYF | TGTGCCAGCAGCCTAAACAGGGTGGAAGAGCAGTACTTC
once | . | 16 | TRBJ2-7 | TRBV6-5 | CASSFQTGTSHYEQYF | TGTGCCAGCAGTTTTCAAACCGGGACATCTCACTACGAGCAGTACTTC
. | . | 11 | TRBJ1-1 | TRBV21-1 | CARGGSTEAFF | TGTGCTAGGGGAGGGAGCACTGAAGCTTTCTTT
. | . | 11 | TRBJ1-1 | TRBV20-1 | CSANRDLEAFF | TGCAGTGCTAACCGGGACTTAGAAGCTTTCTTT
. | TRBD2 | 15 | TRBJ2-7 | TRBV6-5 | CASTLLAGSSYEQYF | TGTGCCAGCACCCTACTAGCGGGAAGCTCCTACGAGCAGTACTTC
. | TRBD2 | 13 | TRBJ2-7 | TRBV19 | CASSTTSGYEQYF | TGTGCCAGTAGTACGACTAGCGGCTACGAGCAGTACTTC
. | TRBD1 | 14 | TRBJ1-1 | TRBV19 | CASSLGTGNTEAFF | TGTGCCAGTAGTTTAGGGACAGGGAACACTGAAGCTTTCTTT
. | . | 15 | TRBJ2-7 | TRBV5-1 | CASSLGSGNSYEQYF | TGCGCCAGCAGCTTGGGTTCGGGGAACTCCTACGAGCAGTACTTC
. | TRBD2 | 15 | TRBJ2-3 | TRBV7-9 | CASSYTSGGADTQYF | TGTGCCAGCAGCTATACTAGCGGGGGGGCGGATACGCAGTATTTT
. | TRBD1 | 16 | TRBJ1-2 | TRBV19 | CASTTKATGRWDGYTF | TGTGCCAGTACCACTAAAGCGACAGGGAGGTGGGATGGCTACACCTTC
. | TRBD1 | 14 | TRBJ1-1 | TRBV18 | CASSLRGQGTEAFF | TGTGCCAGCTCACTTCGAGGACAGGGCACTGAAGCTTTCTTT
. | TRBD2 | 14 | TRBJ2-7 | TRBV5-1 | CASSPTSGFYEQYF | TGCGCCAGCAGCCCGACTAGCGGGTTCTACGAGCAGTACTTC
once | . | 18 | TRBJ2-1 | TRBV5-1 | CASSRSPYESSEYNEQFF | TGCGCCAGCAGCCGAAGCCCCTACGAAAGTAGCGAGTACAATGAGCAGTTCTTC
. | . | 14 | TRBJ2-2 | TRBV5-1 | CASSETGNTGELFF | TGCGCCAGCAGCGAGACAGGGAACACCGGGGAGCTGTTTTTT
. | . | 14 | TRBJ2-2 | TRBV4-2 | CASSPATSTGELFF | TGTGCCAGCAGCCCCGCAACCAGTACCGGGGAGCTGTTTTTT
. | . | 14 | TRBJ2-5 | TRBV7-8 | CASSLRTSQETQYF | TGTGCCAGCAGCCTAAGGACTTCGCAAGAGACCCAGTACTTC
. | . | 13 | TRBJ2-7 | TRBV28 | CASGGTASWEQYF | TGTGCCAGCGGGGGGACAGCCTCATGGGAGCAGTACTTC
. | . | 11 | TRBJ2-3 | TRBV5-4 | CASSGEDTQYF | TGTGCCAGCAGCGGAGAAGATACGCAGTATTTT
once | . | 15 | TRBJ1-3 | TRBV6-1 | CASRDGTTSGNTIYF | TGTGCCAGCAGGGACGGGACAACCTCTGGAAACACCATATATTTT
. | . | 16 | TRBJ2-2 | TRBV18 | CASSPRRRENTGELFF | TGTGCCAGCTCACCAAGACGGCGGGAGAACACCGGGGAGCTGTTTTTT
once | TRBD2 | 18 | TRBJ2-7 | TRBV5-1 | CASSLPGTSGGEAYEQYF | TGCGCCAGCAGCTTGCCCGGGACTAGCGGGGGAGAGGCCTACGAGCAGTACTTC
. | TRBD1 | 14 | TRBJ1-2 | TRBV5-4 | CASSYDRVEYGYTF | TGTGCCAGCAGCTATGACAGGGTCGAGTATGGCTACACCTTC
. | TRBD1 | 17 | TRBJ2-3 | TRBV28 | CASSYGTGQGGKGTQYF | TGTGCCAGCAGTTACGGGACAGGGCAAGGGGGTAAAGGTACGCAGTATTTT
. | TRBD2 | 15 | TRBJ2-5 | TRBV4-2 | CASSPSGGAHETQYF | TGTGCCAGCAGCCCCTCGGGGGGGGCCCATGAGACCCAGTACTTC
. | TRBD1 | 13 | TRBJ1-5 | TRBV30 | CAWSRGRNQPQHF | TGTGCCTGGAGTAGGGGGCGCAATCAGCCCCAGCATTTT
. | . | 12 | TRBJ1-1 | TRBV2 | CASGGENTEAFF | TGTGCCAGCGGGGGGGAGAACACTGAAGCTTTCTTT
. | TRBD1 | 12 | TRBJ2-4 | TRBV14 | CASSPGQGLKYF | TGTGCCAGCAGCCCGGGACAGGGACTAAAGTACTTC
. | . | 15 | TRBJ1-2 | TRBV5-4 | CASSSGQEANYGYTF | TGTGCCAGCAGCTCGGGACAAGAAGCTAACTATGGCTACACCTTC
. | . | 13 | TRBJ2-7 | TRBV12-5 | CASGLVDYYEQYF | TGTGCTAGTGGTTTGGTTGACTACTACGAGCAGTACTTC
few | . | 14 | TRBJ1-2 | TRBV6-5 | CASSYGGTHTGYTF | TGTGCCAGCAGTTACGGGGGGACGCACACTGGCTACACCTTC
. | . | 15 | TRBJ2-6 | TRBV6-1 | CASSQPVSGANVLTF | TGTGCCAGCAGTCAACCGGTTTCTGGGGCCAACGTCCTGACTTTC
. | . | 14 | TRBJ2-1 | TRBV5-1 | CASSLAFADNEQFF | TGCGCCAGCAGCTTGGCCTTCGCAGACAATGAGCAGTTCTTC
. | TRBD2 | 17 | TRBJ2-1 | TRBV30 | CAWSNPGLAGGVYEQFF | TGTGCCTGGAGTAACCCGGGACTAGCGGGGGGGGTGTATGAGCAGTTCTTC
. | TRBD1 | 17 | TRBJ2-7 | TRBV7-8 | CASSFDGTGEISYEQYF | TGTGCCAGCAGCTTCGACGGGACAGGGGAGATCTCCTACGAGCAGTACTTC
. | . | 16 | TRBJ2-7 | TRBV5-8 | CASSLGWAGENYEQYF | TGTGCCAGCAGCTTGGGATGGGCAGGGGAGAACTACGAGCAGTACTTC
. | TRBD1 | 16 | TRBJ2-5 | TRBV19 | CASSTARTGGRETQYF | TGTGCCAGTAGTACGGCCCGAACAGGGGGCCGAGAGACCCAGTACTTC
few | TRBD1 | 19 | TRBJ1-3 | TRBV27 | CASSSPRDRAHLSGNTIYF | TGTGCCAGCAGTTCCCCCCGGGACAGGGCTCACCTCTCTGGAAACACCATATATTTT
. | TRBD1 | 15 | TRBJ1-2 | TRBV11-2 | CASRTPRQGADGYTF | TGTGCCAGCAGAACCCCCCGACAGGGGGCTGATGGCTACACCTTC
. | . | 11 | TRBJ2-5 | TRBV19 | CVRTGSETQYF | TGTGTCCGAACAGGGAGTGAGACCCAGTACTTC
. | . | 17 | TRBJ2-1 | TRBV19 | CASSLASGWSSYNEQFF | TGTGCCAGTAGTCTCGCTTCAGGGTGGTCATCCTACAATGAGCAGTTCTTC
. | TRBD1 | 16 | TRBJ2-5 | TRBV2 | CASNGPGQGELETQYF | TGTGCCTCGAATGGACCGGGACAGGGGGAATTAGAGACCCAGTACTTC
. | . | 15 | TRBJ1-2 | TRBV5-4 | CASSLAGEGNYGYTF | TGTGCCAGCAGCTTGGCAGGGGAGGGCAACTATGGCTACACCTTC